The 5 T cell receptor beta chains below all came from one sample that was sequenced in a study of CD8+ T cells in alopecia areata. The treatment was: oral pan-JAK inhibitor, 5-10 mg twice daily. Sequencing used cDNA as its template, made by extracting RNA and reverse transcribing it. Clones were read by immunoSEQ multiplex PCR, and TCRdb kept only the in-frame ones, dropping some. The sample has about 200,000 clones, over 45% seen once. Sequenced material: CD4+ T cells sorted from blood, taken at week 24, from a patient treated with tofacitinib. Every receptor here comes from a human donor with alopecia areata.

CDR3 sequence: CASSGGTSGDYNEQFF. CDR3 sequence (DNA): TGCGCCAGCAGCGGTGGGACTAGCGGGGACTACAATGAGCAGTTCTTC. The genes are TRBV5-1 and TRBJ2-1; 13 bases match TRBD2. The CDR3 runs to 16 residues. V lost 4 bases to trimming and J lost 3 bases; unmatched junction nucleotides: 4. Per germline, CDR1 SGHRS and CDR2 YFSETQ.

The chain carries TRBV27 and TRBJ1-4; TRBD1 might be the D (6 bases). The V end lost 5 bases, the J end lost 5 bases, and 21 bases lay between the germline ends. The CDR3 consists of 17 residues. Germline V gene lookup returns CDR1 MNHEY and CDR2 SMNVEV (reference sequence). The CDR3: CASSEAGHGGKNEKLFF. As DNA, the CDR3 is TGTGCCAGCAGTGAGGCGGGACACGGAGGAAAAAATGAAAAACTGTTTTTT.

The V and J genes are TRBV27 and TRBJ2-3, with 10 bases aligning to TRBD2. Per germline, CDR1 MNHEY and CDR2 SMNVEV (reference sequence). The V gene end was trimmed by 3 bases and the J gene end by 4 bases; junction bases not matched to a gene: 4. The CDR3 contains 15 residues. CDR3 in DNA: TGTGCCAGCAGTTTCCCTAGCGGGGGTGCAGATACGCAGTATTTT. Its protein is CASSFPSGGADTQYF.

This rearrangement joins TRBV29-1 to TRBJ2-7, with 7 bases that match TRBD1. In germline, CDR1 is SQVTM, CDR2 ANQGSEA. The CDR3 length is 15 residues. J gave up 0 bases and V 4 bases, and 9 bases lay outside the gene matches. The DNA for the CDR3 is TGCAGCGTTGCCGACAGGGAAAGGAGCTCCTACGAGCAGTACTTC. Translating gives CSVADRERSSYEQYF.

This clone was seen more than once but under ten times. The chain recombines TRBV2 with TRBJ1-2; 8 bases are shared with TRBD1. CDR1 and CDR2 from the germline V gene are SNHLY and FYNNEI. The J segment lost 8 bases and the V segment lost 6 bases, leaving 5 bases of the junction unmatched. This CDR3 spans 12 amino acids. CDR3 nucleotides: TGTGCCAGCAGGGCAGGGGGCGTCGGCTACACCTTC. The encoded protein is CASRAGGVGYTF.